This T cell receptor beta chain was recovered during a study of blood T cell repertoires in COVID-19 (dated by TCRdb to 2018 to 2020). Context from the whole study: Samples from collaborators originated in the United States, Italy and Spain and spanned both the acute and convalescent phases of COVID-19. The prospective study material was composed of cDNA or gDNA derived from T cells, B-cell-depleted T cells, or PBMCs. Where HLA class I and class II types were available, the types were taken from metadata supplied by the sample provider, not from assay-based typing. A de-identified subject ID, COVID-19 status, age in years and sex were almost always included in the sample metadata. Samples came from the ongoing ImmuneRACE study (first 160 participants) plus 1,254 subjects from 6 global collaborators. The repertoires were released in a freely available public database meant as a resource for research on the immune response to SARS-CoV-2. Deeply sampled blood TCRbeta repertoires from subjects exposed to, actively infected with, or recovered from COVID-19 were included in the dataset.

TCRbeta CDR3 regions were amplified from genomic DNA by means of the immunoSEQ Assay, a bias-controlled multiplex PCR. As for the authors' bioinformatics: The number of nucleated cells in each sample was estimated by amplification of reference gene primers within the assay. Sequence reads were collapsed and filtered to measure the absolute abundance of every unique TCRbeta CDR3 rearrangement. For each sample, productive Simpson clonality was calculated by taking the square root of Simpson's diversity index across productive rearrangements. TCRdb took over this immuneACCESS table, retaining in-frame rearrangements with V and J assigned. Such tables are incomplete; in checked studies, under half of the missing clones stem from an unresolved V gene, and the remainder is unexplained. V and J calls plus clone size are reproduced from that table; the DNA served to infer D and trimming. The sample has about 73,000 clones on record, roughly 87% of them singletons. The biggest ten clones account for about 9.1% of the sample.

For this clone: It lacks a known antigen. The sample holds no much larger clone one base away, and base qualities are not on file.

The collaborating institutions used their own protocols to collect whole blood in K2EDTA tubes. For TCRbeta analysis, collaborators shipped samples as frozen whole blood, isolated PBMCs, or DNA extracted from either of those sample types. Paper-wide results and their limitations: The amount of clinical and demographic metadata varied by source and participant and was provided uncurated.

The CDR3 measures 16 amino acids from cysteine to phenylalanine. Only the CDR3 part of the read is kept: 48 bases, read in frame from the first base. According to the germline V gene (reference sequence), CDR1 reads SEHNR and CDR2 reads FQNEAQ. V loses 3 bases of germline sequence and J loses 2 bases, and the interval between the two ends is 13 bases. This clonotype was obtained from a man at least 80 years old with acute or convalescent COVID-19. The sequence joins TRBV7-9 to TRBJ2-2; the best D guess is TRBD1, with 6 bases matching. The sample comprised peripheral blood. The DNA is TGTGCCAGCAGCTTGCCCCGACAGGCCAACACCGGGGAGCTGTTTTTT. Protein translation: CASSLPRQANTGELFF. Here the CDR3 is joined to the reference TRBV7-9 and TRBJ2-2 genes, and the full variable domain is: DTGVSQNPRHKITKRGQNVTFRCDPISEHNRLYWYRQTLGQGPEFLTYFQNEAQLEKSRLLSDRFSAERPKGSFSTLEIQRTEQGDSAMYLCASSLPRQANTGELFFGEGSRLTVL.